The entry below gives a single T cell receptor beta chain sequence along with its context. The sample belongs to a study of shared clonotypes between healthy human individuals. V was clipped by 5 bases and J by 1 base, with 9 bases between them. The CDR3 runs to 14 residues. Germline V lookup: CDR1 SGDLS, CDR2 YYNGEE. Assay used: immunoSEQ multiplex PCR; TCRdb lists only in-frame clones, some missing. In the table there are more than 2 million clones, around 95% of which are singletons. Naive CD8 cells comprised CD45RO-negative, CCR7-positively selected cells, excluding terminally differentiated effector memory CD45RA+ cells.

Source material: naive CD8+ T cells from PBMCs. The receptor was derived from a man in his late teens or twenties in good health. Some clones in this sample may be carry-over from other donors' samples. V is TRBV9 and J is TRBJ2-2; no reliable D call. This CDR3 is CASSGFLNTGELFF. The CDR3, as DNA: TGTGCCAGCAGTGGCTTTCTGAACACCGGGGAGCTGTTTTTT.